The clone carrying this T cell receptor (beta chain) was counted at least ten times. Its cognate antigen is unknown. These data originate in a study of T cells in Graves' hyperthyroidism and ophthalmopathy. Points from the study as a whole: Progression to ophthalmopathy was predicted a median of 6.5 months early.

The investigators amplified TCR beta CDR3 regions from RNA transcripts. The HTBI set primed first-round TCR CDR3 RT-PCR. Via MiXCR, TCRdb re-called the multiplex PCR reads, giving one row per CDR3 protein. This repertoire shows more than 650,000 distinct CDR3 sequences, 14% found once; its top ten account for roughly 10%. V lost 2 bases and J 2 bases, leaving 17 bases between the germline ends. CDR1 and CDR2 from the germline V gene are GTSNPN and SVGIG (reference sequence). The length of the CDR3 is 16 residues. The J gene is TRBJ2-3, the V gene TRBV30; possibly TRBD1 for D (5 bases). The specimen sequenced was blood. This clonotype was obtained from a woman aged 18-29 years with Graves' hyperthyroidism. CDR3 bases: TGTGCCTGGAGTTTAGGGGTCACAGTTTTCACAGATACGCAGTATTTT. It encodes CAWSLGVTVFTDTQYF.